The rows below give T cell receptor beta chains drawn from one sample of a study of T cells after yellow fever vaccination. TCRdb re-called the 5' RACE reads through MiXCR, storing one row per CDR3 protein. The sample lists hundreds of thousands of distinct CDR3 sequences; roughly an eighth were seen once. The specimen comprised CD4+ T cells sorted from PBMCs, sampled 15 days after the yellow fever booster vaccination. Receptor source: a man between 18 and 35 years old who received the YFV17D yellow fever vaccine. Each CDR3 is given without its conserved first and last residue.

>TRBV28|TRBJ1-1
ASVDGAGYYTEAF
>TRBV19|TRBJ2-1
ASSIGEGREQF
>TRBV5-4|TRBJ2-7
ASSLAGREQY
>TRBV5-5|TRBJ2-2
ASSRQTGELF
>TRBV7-2|TRBJ2-3
ASSLRVVRTSGGRTDTQY
>TRBV18|TRBJ2-3
ASSPAGTADTQY
>TRBV27|TRBJ2-1
ASSLSPGTTYNEQF
>TRBV12-3/TRBV12-4|TRBJ2-2
ASSLLVNGELF
>TRBV10-3|TRBJ2-5
AISAGDGQETQY
>TRBV6-1|TRBJ1-4
ASSEALSRQGGEKLF
>TRBV7-9|TRBJ2-5
ASSLGDRGVRETQY
>TRBV5-1|TRBJ2-5
ASSLASGLVRETQY
>TRBV2|TRBJ2-3
ASRRGPTDTQY
>TRBV28|TRBJ2-1
ASSSSGTGLDEQF
>TRBV2|TRBJ1-1
ASEYMNTEAF
>TRBV5-5|TRBJ1-5
ASSLAPRAEEYQPQH
>TRBV5-6|TRBJ2-5
ASSPRDYETQY
>TRBV7-2|TRBJ2-7
ASSLEGSTYEQY
>TRBV7-3|TRBJ2-5
ASSSAPSGGLRKTQY
>TRBV5-4|TRBJ2-5
ASSPDYWSQETQY
>TRBV12-3/TRBV12-4|TRBJ1-4
ASSFLVGSGDRGEKLF
>TRBV4-3|TRBJ2-7
ASSYSGQSGEQY
>TRBV6-6|TRBJ1-2
ASSYPVGYT
>TRBV2|TRBJ1-1
ASIVTGETEAF
>TRBV20-1|TRBJ1-5
SAREPRGGQPQH
>TRBV9|TRBJ2-3
ASSDTDTQY
>TRBV3-1|TRBJ2-3
ASSHDRDDTQY
>TRBV9|TRBJ2-5
ASSVGPDETQY
>TRBV18|TRBJ2-1
ASSPLDWTGGPRNEQF
>TRBV7-3|TRBJ2-3
ASSLDRSSTDTQY
>TRBV5-5|TRBJ2-5
ASSPGQGKETQY
>TRBV3-1|TRBJ2-1
ASSRAGSLGNEQF
>TRBV7-2|TRBJ2-1
ASSGIAGGGVEQF
>TRBV4-3|TRBJ2-1
ASSQDLGGEQF
>TRBV7-3|TRBJ2-2
ASSLALAYGPGELF
>TRBV5-1|TRBJ1-6
ASSRDGESSPLH
>TRBV21-1|TRBJ1-6
ASSARSTADCSCNSPLH
>TRBV25-1|TRBJ2-1
ASSVWAKRGANNEQF
>TRBV5-1|TRBJ2-5
ASSDSGVRGTQY
>TRBV7-2|TRBJ2-3
ASSPAMTGVDTQY
>TRBV12-3/TRBV12-4|TRBJ1-6
ASTPRDRGNSPLH
>TRBV18|TRBJ2-5
ASSPSQGRETQY
>TRBV20-1|TRBJ2-7
SARMPASSYEQY
>TRBV30|TRBJ1-2
AWGRRAGFNGYT
>TRBV18|TRBJ1-5
ASSSGQGAGQPQH
>TRBV5-1|TRBJ2-5
ASSLVGETQY
>TRBV20-1|TRBJ2-3
SAEQVTDTQY
>TRBV20-1|TRBJ2-1
SARDTGYEQF
>TRBV7-2|TRBJ1-2
ASSLGGDRNYGYT
>TRBV5-1|TRBJ2-4
ASSLDGSWPSRIQY
>TRBV3-1|TRBJ2-2
ASSQAALTGELF
>TRBV29-1|TRBJ2-5
SVAVLAGRETQY
>TRBV7-2|TRBJ1-1
ASSIKVGNTEAF
>TRBV6-5|TRBJ2-5
ASSYSGSGGEETQY
>TRBV6-5|TRBJ2-3
ASRGTSQGTDTQY